The 13 T cell receptor beta chains listed next were all sequenced from one sample in a study of blood T cell repertoires in COVID-19. Sequencing used immunoSEQ multiplex PCR; TCRdb keeps in-frame clones, though not all of them. The sample includes about 330,000 clones, 85% to 90% of them seen just once. Sequencing was carried out using PBMCs or T cells enriched from blood (not recorded which). These TCRs come from a young woman who had recovered from COVID-19.

V and J are TRBV19 and TRBJ2-7; D is possibly TRBD2 (5 bases). The CDR3 consists of 14 residues. V shed 7 bases and J shed 6 bases, with 19 bases lying between them. The germline gives CDR1 LNHDA, CDR2 SQIVND (reference sequence). CDR3 region: CASTPSSNPTEQYF. DNA for the CDR3: TGTGCCAGTACCCCTTCTAGCAATCCAACCGAGCAGTACTTC.

The chain joins TRBV30 to TRBJ2-3; tentative D call: TRBD1 (5 bases). The V gene lost 0 bases and the J gene lost 2 bases, with 18 bases spanning the gap. The CDR3 length is 17 residues. Germline V CDR1 and CDR2: GTSNPN, SVGIG (reference sequence). CDR3 sequence (DNA): TGTGCCTGGAGTGTTAGGGCCCTGGGGCAGAACACAGATACGCAGTATTTT. Residues: CAWSVRALGQNTDTQYF.

The chain combines TRBV19 with TRBJ2-3, with TRBD2 identical over 8 bases. J gave up 4 bases and V 7 bases, and 7 bases lay outside the gene matches. The CDR3 spans 14 residues. Germline CDR1 and CDR2: LNHDA and SQIVND (reference sequence). The CDR3 protein is CASNPGGEADTQYF. The CDR3 region has the DNA TGTGCCAGTAATCCCGGGGGGGAGGCAGATACGCAGTATTTT.

The V call is TRBV25-1, the J call TRBJ1-4; 7 bases are a match to TRBD1. Germline loops: CDR1 MGHDK, CDR2 SYGVNS. The CDR3 has 12 amino acids. Unmatched junction bases numbered 5, after V lost 9 bases and J lost 7 bases. Written as DNA, the CDR3 is TGTGCCAGTAATTGGACAGGTGAAAAACTGTTTTTT. Translation gives CASNWTGEKLFF.

This chain uses TRBV5-6 with TRBJ1-2; 7 bases are a match to TRBD1. Trimming removed 2 bases from V and 8 bases from J; junction bases left unmatched: 3. CDR1 is SGHDT and CDR2 is YYEEEE in the germline V gene. The CDR3 spans 12 residues. The CDR3 loop reads CASSFDREGYTF. In DNA form, the CDR3 reads TGTGCCAGCAGCTTCGACAGGGAGGGCTACACCTTC.

The chain has TRBV7-8 and TRBJ2-1; TRBD1 aligns across 9 bases. In germline, CDR1 is SGHVS, CDR2 FQNEAQ. The CDR3 contains 15 residues. V dropped 5 bases and J dropped 1; count of bases not matched to a gene: 3. The CDR3 protein is CASSRGTGSYNEQFF. The CDR3 coding sequence is TGTGCCAGCAGCCGGGGGACAGGGTCCTACAATGAGCAGTTCTTC.

The rearrangement links TRBV30 to TRBJ2-3; TRBD2 is a possible D gene (6 bases). The germline V gene encodes CDR1 GTSNPN and CDR2 SVGIG (reference sequence). This CDR3 comprises 13 residues. V lost 6 bases, J lost 6 bases, and 16 bases lay in between. For the CDR3, the DNA is TGTGCCTGCACACGAGGAGGGCCCGATACGCAGTATTTT. It codes for CACTRGGPDTQYF.

The genes are TRBV27 and TRBJ2-3, with TRBD1 identical over 7 bases. Germline V gives CDR1 MNHEY, CDR2 SMNVEV (reference sequence). V shed 5 bases, J shed 2 bases, and the junction held 7 bases outside the gene matches. The CDR3 consists of 15 residues. The CDR3: CASSLFKGATDTQYF. CDR3 nucleotides: TGTGCCAGCAGTCTTTTCAAGGGGGCCACAGATACGCAGTATTTT.

This clone was counted a single time. The V gene is TRBV5-1, the J gene TRBJ2-1; a possible D gene is TRBD1 (6 bases). CDR1 and CDR2 from the germline V gene are SGHRS and YFSETQ. This CDR3 has 16 residues. V lost 5 bases and J 1 base, leaving 16 bases between the germline ends. The CDR3 coding sequence is TGCGCCAGCAGTCCCGCCCGGACAGCATCCTACAATGAGCAGTTCTTC. Translation: CASSPARTASYNEQFF.

The chain couples TRBV27 to TRBJ2-3, with D hard to call. The CDR3 is made up of 15 amino acids. Per germline, CDR1 MNHEY and CDR2 SMNVEV (reference sequence). Trimming took off 7 bases at V and 0 bases at J, with 14 bases between the two ends. The chain's CDR3 is CASISYATSTDTQYF. The CDR3 region has the DNA TGTGCCAGCATTTCATACGCAACTAGCACAGATACGCAGTATTTT.

The chain links TRBV28 to TRBJ2-1; 9 bases are a match to TRBD1. V was pared by 9 bases and J by 9 bases, with 15 bases of the junction left unmatched. Per germline, CDR1 MDHEN and CDR2 SYDVKM. The CDR3 sequence is 15 residues long. CDR3 amino acids: CASGAGDRAYVEQFF. The CDR3 nucleotides are TGTGCCAGTGGTGCTGGGGACAGGGCATACGTTGAGCAGTTCTTC.

This clone occurred once. The chain is built from TRBV2 and TRBJ1-3; 7 bases agree with TRBD1. CDR1 and CDR2 (germline): SNHLY, FYNNEI. The J segment lost 0 bases and the V segment lost 6 bases, leaving 2 bases of the junction unmatched. This CDR3 spans 14 amino acids. The CDR3 spells CASRRQGSGNTIYF. The CDR3 bases are TGTGCCAGCAGAAGACAGGGCTCTGGAAACACCATATATTTT.

For the CDR3, the DNA is TGTGCCAGCAGCGCCCCTATATCCACGGACAGTGAAAAACTGTTTTTT. Translated, it gives CASSAPISTDSEKLFF. The chain carries TRBV9 and TRBJ1-4; possible D gene TRBD1, 6 bases. V lost 3 bases to trimming and J lost 7 bases, with 19 bases between them. This CDR3 is built from 16 residues. Germline V gene lookup returns CDR1 SGDLS and CDR2 YYNGEE.